Each of the 21 T cell receptor beta chains below was sequenced from the same sample in a study of glioma-infiltrating T cells after dendritic cell vaccination (dated by TCRdb to the mid-2010s). Library construction relied on the immunoSEQ multiplex PCR assay. Held by TCRdb, this immuneACCESS table contains in-frame sequences only and omits some clones. Under half of the omission traces to an unresolved V gene where checked; the cause of the rest is unknown. Counted in this sample were over 80,000 clones; over 85% of them appeared once. The ten largest clones represent 3% to 3.5% of the sample. Source: blood, taken before dendritic cell vaccination. All receptors come from a human donor with glioblastoma.

This clone appeared a single time. This sequence joins TRBV5-8 and TRBJ1-2; D ambiguous. The germline gives CDR1 SGHTS, CDR2 YDEGEE. The CDR3 runs 14 residues. The V end lost 2 bases, the J end lost 2 bases, and 10 bases lay between the germline ends. The CDR3 nucleotides read TGTGCCAGCAGCTTCGGGTGGCCCAACTATGGCTACACCTTC. As protein: CASSFGWPNYGYTF.

The chain links TRBV6-1 to TRBJ2-7, with 7 bases identical to TRBD2. V was clipped by 2 bases and J by 6 bases; unmatched bases: 10. CDR1 and CDR2 from the germline V gene are MNHNS and SASEGT. The CDR3 runs to 15 residues. CDR3 coding DNA: TGTGCCAGCAGTGAAATTCGCGGGAGAAGCGCCGAGCAGTACTTC. Translating it yields CASSEIRGRSAEQYF.

The chain is built from TRBV5-1 and TRBJ2-7, with TRBD1 matching 10 bases. With 2 bases clipped from V and 6 bases from J, the junction kept 5 bases outside the gene matches. The CDR3 spans 14 residues. Germline CDR1 and CDR2: SGHRS and YFSETQ. The CDR3 DNA sequence: TGCGCCAGCAGCTTCGGACAGGGGGTAACCGAGCAGTACTTC. Protein sequence: CASSFGQGVTEQYF.

The CDR3 region has the DNA TGCGCCAGCAGCTTGGGGGGGGGCCTGAATGAAAAACTGTTTTTT. Amino acids: CASSLGGGLNEKLFF. The chain carries TRBV5-1 and TRBJ1-4, with a possible D match to TRBD1 (6 bases). Trimming cost V 0 bases and J 5 bases, with 11 bases left between them. From germline, CDR1 is SGHRS and CDR2 YFSETQ. The CDR3 runs 15 residues.

This sequence joins TRBV7-2 and TRBJ2-7, with D unclear. This CDR3 contains 12 residues. Germline V gives CDR1 SGHTA, CDR2 FQGNSA. With 3 bases removed from V and 4 bases from J, the gap between germline ends came to 7 bases. This CDR3 reads CASSLMSYEQYF. In DNA form, the CDR3 reads TGTGCCAGCAGCTTGATGAGTTACGAGCAGTACTTC.

The chain joins TRBV30 to TRBJ1-1; D remains ambiguous. The V end was cut by 5 bases, the J end by 0 bases, with 16 bases between. Germline values: CDR1 GTSNPN, CDR2 SVGIG (reference sequence). The CDR3 has 15 residues. CDR3 nucleotides: TGTGCCTGGGTCCGGGGAGGACTCATGAACACTGAAGCTTTCTTT. This translates into CAWVRGGLMNTEAFF.

The chain links TRBV9 to TRBJ2-2, with 11 bases that match TRBD2. V gave up 3 bases and J gave up 5 bases; unmatched junction bases: 6. In germline, CDR1 is SGDLS, CDR2 YYNGEE. This CDR3 is 16 amino acids long. The CDR3 nucleotides are TGTGCCAGCAGCGCTATAGCGGGGGGGCAGACCGGGGAGCTGTTTTTT. Translated: CASSAIAGGQTGELFF.

This chain uses TRBV7-6 with TRBJ2-5; 7 bases agree with TRBD2. The junction had 4 bases not matched to a gene; V was cut back by 5 bases and J by 1 base. The CDR3 runs to 14 residues. CDR1 is SGHVS, CDR2 FNYEAQ, per germline. CDR3 bases: TGTGCCAGCAGCCCTCGGACTAGCCAAGAGACCCAGTACTTC. Translation: CASSPRTSQETQYF.

V is TRBV7-9 and J is TRBJ1-2; no definite D call. CDR3 size: 13 residues. The V end was cut by 6 bases, the J end by 4 bases, with 12 bases between. Germline V gene data show CDR1 as SEHNR and CDR2 as FQNEAQ (reference sequence). CDR3 loop: CASSTQVSYGYTF. The DNA for the CDR3 is TGTGCCAGCAGTACCCAGGTCAGCTATGGCTACACCTTC.

V and J are TRBV5-6 and TRBJ1-2; the D gene is possibly TRBD1 (6 bases). The germline V gene has CDR1 SGHDT and CDR2 YYEEEE. The length of the CDR3 is 15 residues. The germline V and J ends were trimmed by 0 bases and 4 bases, with 13 bases remaining between them. Here the CDR3 DNA reads TGTGCCAGCAGCTTGGGTCGCCGGACAGCCTATGGCTACACCTTC. Translation gives CASSLGRRTAYGYTF.

This clone is a singleton in its sample. The chain uses TRBV7-9 and TRBJ2-1, with a weak D call TRBD1 (5 bases). Germline assignment: CDR1 SEHNR and CDR2 FQNEAQ (reference sequence). Trimming took off 5 bases at V and 4 bases at J, with 6 bases between the two ends. CDR3 length equals 12 residues. CDR3: CASSPGYNEQFF. For the CDR3, the DNA is TGTGCCAGCAGCCCAGGGTACAATGAGCAGTTCTTC. The variable domain in full, with the rest retrieved from reference TRBV7-9 and TRBJ2-1, is DTGVSQNPRHKITKRGQNVTFRCDPISEHNRLYWYRQTLGQGPEFLTYFQNEAQLEKSRLLSDRFSAERPKGSFSTLEIQRTEQGDSAMYLCASSPGYNEQFFGPGTRLTVL.

This clone has only one observation. The V and J genes are TRBV5-1 and TRBJ2-1; 10 positions agree with TRBD2. The CDR3 extends over 16 amino acids. The V and J ends lost 5 bases and 0 bases, in that order; junction bases with no gene match: 5. The germline CDR1 and CDR2 sequences are SGHRS and YFSETQ. The DNA of the CDR3 is TGCGCCAGCAGGGATCAGCGGGGGGGCTCCTACAATGAGCAGTTCTTC. It codes for CASRDQRGGSYNEQFF.

The DNA for the CDR3 is TGTGCCAGCAGCTTGGTGGCAGGGGGCGCAGATACGCAGTATTTT. It translates to CASSLVAGGADTQYF. J is TRBJ2-3 and V is TRBV5-8; TRBD1 agrees at 8 bases. Germline V gene sequence: CDR1 SGHTS, CDR2 YDEGEE. V dropped 0 bases and J dropped 4; count of bases not matched to a gene: 4. The CDR3 loop spans 15 amino acids.

This chain links TRBV7-9 with TRBJ2-5; 9 bases map to TRBD2. V gave up 5 bases and J gave up 4 bases; unmatched junction bases: 8. The CDR3 consists of 15 residues. Germline values: CDR1 SEHNR, CDR2 FQNEAQ (reference sequence). The CDR3 bases are TGTGCCAGCAGCACTCTGCTAGCGGGGACAGAGACCCAGTACTTC. Amino acids: CASSTLLAGTETQYF.

The V and J genes are TRBV7-2 and TRBJ2-7, with 13 bases identical to TRBD2. Per the germline V gene, CDR1 is SGHTA and CDR2 is FQGNSA. Germline trimming cut 4 bases from V and 4 bases from J; bases unmatched to any gene: 4. The CDR3 is 15 amino acids. CDR3 sequence: CASSSWTSGGYEQYF. The DNA of the CDR3 is TGTGCCAGCAGCTCATGGACTAGCGGGGGATACGAGCAGTACTTC. The entire variable domain, with the rest obtained from reference TRBV7-2 and TRBJ2-7, is as follows: GAGVSQSPSNKVTEKGKDVELRCDPISGHTALYWYRQSLGQGLEFLIYFQGNSAPDKSGLPSDRFSAERTGGSVSTLTIQRTQQEDSAVYLCASSSWTSGGYEQYFGPGTRLTVT.

The CDR3 DNA reads as TGTGCCAGCCTCACAGGGGTAAATTCACCCCTCCACTTT. This translates into CASLTGVNSPLHF. The chain combines TRBV2 with TRBJ1-6; 7 bases align to TRBD1. V trimming: 8 bases; J trimming: 7 bases; junction bases outside the gene matches: 5. Germline V gene data show CDR1 as SNHLY and CDR2 as FYNNEI. The CDR3 consists of 13 residues. The whole variable domain, remainder taken from reference TRBV2 and TRBJ1-6, is EPEVTQTPSHQVTQMGQEVILRCVPISNHLYFYWYRQILGQKVEFLVSFYNNEISEKSEIFDDQFSVERPDGSNFTLKIRSTKLEDSAMYFCASLTGVNSPLHFGNGTRLTVT.

J is TRBJ1-4 and V is TRBV21-1; the D call in the table, TRBD1, was not verified against the DNA. TRBV21-1 is a listed pseudogene. The CDR3 runs to 20 residues. The CDR3 sequence: CASSKDFLLYPGTGREKLFF. The DNA for the CDR3 is TGTGCCAGCAGCAAAGATTTTTTACTTTATCCCGGGACAGGGAGAGAAAAACTGTTTTTT.

J is TRBJ2-3 and V is TRBV5-1; TRBD2 might be the D (5 bases). CDR3 length: 14 amino acids. Germline CDR1 SGHRS, CDR2 YFSETQ. V lost 0 bases and J 2 bases, leaving 7 bases between the germline ends. The CDR3 DNA follows: TGCGCCAGCAGCTTGGCCGACTACACAGATACGCAGTATTTT. Its translation is CASSLADYTDTQYF.

CDR3 nucleotides: TGTGCCAGCGCGGGACCCCCGGGAGCAGAGACCCAGTACTTC. It encodes CASAGPPGAETQYF. The gene calls are TRBV13 and TRBJ2-5; D is possibly TRBD2 (6 bases). The V gene lost 8 bases and the J gene lost 4 bases, with 17 bases spanning the gap. This CDR3 has 14 residues. CDR1 and CDR2 (germline): PRHDT, FYEKMQ (reference sequence).

The gene calls are TRBV5-1 and TRBJ2-2; TRBD2 is a possible D gene (6 bases). CDR1 and CDR2 (germline): SGHRS, YFSETQ. Trimming took 4 bases from V and 6 from J, leaving 16 bases between them. This CDR3 has 15 residues. CDR3 protein: CASSPGTEIPGELFF. In DNA form, the CDR3 reads TGCGCCAGCAGCCCCGGGACTGAGATCCCCGGGGAGCTGTTTTTT.

This chain links TRBV2 with TRBJ2-5; D unresolved. The CDR3 consists of 13 residues. With 1 base removed from V and 2 bases from J, the gap between germline ends came to 5 bases. The V gene's germline CDR1 is SNHLY and CDR2 FYNNEI. The CDR3 is CASSEGRQETQYF. The CDR3 nucleotides are TGTGCCAGCAGTGAAGGTCGTCAAGAGACCCAGTACTTC.